This T cell receptor (beta chain) was identified during a study of cytomegalovirus exposure and HLA in healthy donors. Profiled with immunoSEQ multiplex PCR; TCRdb holds only in-frame clones, not every one. This sample carries a few hundred thousand clones, just over 85% of them seen once, and the ten largest clones take about 0.8%. Note on this clone: The target antigen is unknown.

Broader study findings: Among TCR beta chains, those listed as cytomegalovirus-associated numbered under 200. Cytomegalovirus status was reportedly diagnosed by the classifier with high sensitivity and specificity. That first-cohort TCR clusters tended to co-occur in the 120 or so validation repertoires was found in a later analysis.

The CDR3 is made up of 15 amino acids. The V and J ends lost 1 base and 2 bases respectively, with 11 bases between them. Germline loops: CDR1 SEHNR, CDR2 FQNEAQ (reference sequence). The sequenced material came from PBMCs. The chain recombines TRBV7-9 with TRBJ2-5, with TRBD2 as a possible D gene (5 bases). This clonotype originated in a woman aged 18 to 35 in good health and CMV-seronegative. CDR3: CASSLGTSGQETQYF. DNA for the CDR3: TGTGCCAGCAGCTTAGGGACTTCGGGTCAAGAGACCCAGTACTTC. Supplemented by reference TRBV7-9 and TRBJ2-5, the full variable domain reads DTGVSQNPRHKITKRGQNVTFRCDPISEHNRLYWYRQTLGQGPEFLTYFQNEAQLEKSRLLSDRFSAERPKGSFSTLEIQRTEQGDSAMYLCASSLGTSGQETQYFGPGTRLLVL.